This T cell receptor (beta chain) stems from a study of naive and memory T cell subsets. This clonotype was seen repeatedly, ten times or more. The CDR3 is 17 amino acids. The ends were cut back, 7 bases at V and 4 bases at J, with 23 bases in the middle. The beta constant-region primer was an equimolar mix of two oligonucleotides covering TRBC1 and TRBC2. TCRdb fed the UMI-ligation and nested PCR reads into MiXCR, producing one record per CDR3 protein. The profile shows 120,000 to 150,000 distinct CDR3 sequences, approximately 15% of them singletons. The receptor's source is a human donor in good health. Sequencing was performed on naive CD4+ T cells from blood. This chain joins TRBV12-3 or TRBV12-4 and TRBJ2-1, with D possibly being TRBD2 (6 bases). The CDR3: CASTSRLVGPPYNEQFF. In nucleotides, the CDR3 is TGTGCCAGCACCTCCCGACTAGTGGGCCCTCCATACAATGAGCAGTTCTTC.